The 30 T cell receptor beta chains reported below all come from one sample, sequenced in a study of neurological immune-mediated disorders. TCRdb re-called the 5' RACE reads through MiXCR, storing one row per CDR3 protein. The profile shows 45,000 to 55,000 distinct CDR3 sequences, about a tenth of them singletons. The sequencing input was PBMCs. These receptors came from a middle-aged woman with HTLV-1-associated myelopathy (HAM/TSP).

This clonotype was seen at least ten times. The chain employs TRBV2 and TRBJ2-3; 7 bases agree with TRBD1. This CDR3 is built from 16 residues. The germline CDR1 and CDR2 sequences are SNHLY and FYNNEI. After removal of 2 bases from V and 3 bases from J, the junction contained 8 bases not matched to a gene. This CDR3 is CASSEKGDRVTDTQYF. The CDR3 bases are TGTGCCAGCAGTGAAAAGGGAGACAGGGTGACAGATACGCAGTATTTT.

In this sample, this clonotype turned up many times. The V call is TRBV25-1, the J call TRBJ1-6; possibly TRBD1 for D (6 bases). V dropped 2 bases and J dropped 3 bases, with 8 bases sitting between them. The CDR3 extends over 15 amino acids. Germline CDR1 and CDR2: MGHDK and SYGVNS. This CDR3 is CASSEQGNYNSPLHF. CDR3 in DNA: TGTGCCAGCAGTGAACAGGGGAACTATAATTCACCCCTCCACTTT.

The gene calls are TRBV30 and TRBJ2-1; 9 positions agree with TRBD2. CDR1 and CDR2 from the germline V gene are GTSNPN and SVGIG (reference sequence). After removal of 8 bases from V and 8 bases from J, the junction contained 10 bases not matched to a gene. This CDR3 contains 13 residues. CDR3 nucleotide sequence: TGTGCCCTGGCTAGCGGGGTGTATGATGAGCAGTTCTTC. Translating gives CALASGVYDEQFF.

The sample holds many counts of this clonotype. The chain joins TRBV29-1 to TRBJ2-7, with D perhaps matching TRBD1 (5 bases). The V end was cut by 3 bases, the J end by 1 base, with 10 bases between. The CDR3 spans 13 residues. Germline-derived CDR1 and CDR2 are SQVTM and ANQGSEA. CDR3 in DNA: TGCAGCGTTGAGGTGTCAGGGTCCTACGAGCAGTACTTC. Protein sequence: CSVEVSGSYEQYF.

Concerning this clonotype itself: One base away lies a much larger clone, so this may be a sequencing read error. The gene calls are TRBV16 and TRBJ1-3; 8 nucleotides align to TRBD1. Germline values: CDR1 KGHSY, CDR2 FQNENV. CDR3 size: 15 residues. The DNA of the CDR3 is TGTGTCAGCAGCCCTACGACAGGGGATGGAAACACCATATATTTT. Its protein is CVSSPTTGDGNTIYF.

This clonotype showed up many times. The CDR3 DNA reads TGTGCCAGCAGTTTATATCCCAGGGCCGCCGGGGAGCTGTTTTTT. Amino acid sequence: CASSLYPRAAGELFF. The gene calls are TRBV12-3 or TRBV12-4 and TRBJ2-2; D perhaps matches TRBD1 (5 bases). V lost 2 bases, J lost 6 bases, and 13 bases lay in between. The CDR3 extends over 15 amino acids.

The sample holds many counts of this clonotype. V gene TRBV6-4 combines with J gene TRBJ2-1, with 14 bases that match TRBD2. Looked up from germline, CDR1 is MRHNA and CDR2 is SNTAGT. Germline trimming cut 5 bases from V and 9 bases from J; bases unmatched to any gene: 9. The CDR3 has 16 residues. DNA for the CDR3: TGTGCCAGCAGTTTAAGACTAGCGGGAGGGCCCTCTGAGCAGTTCTTC. This sequence encodes CASSLRLAGGPSEQFF.

This clonotype was recorded many times. The J gene is TRBJ1-5, the V gene TRBV2; D ambiguous. The CDR3 consists of 13 residues. The V gene's germline CDR1 is SNHLY and CDR2 FYNNEI. Trimming took 0 bases from V and 6 from J, leaving 6 bases between them. The CDR3 spells CASSEARGQPQHF. The CDR3 DNA reads as TGTGCCAGCAGTGAAGCTCGGGGTCAGCCCCAGCATTTT.

This clonotype occurred many times. This rearrangement joins TRBV7-2 to TRBJ2-7; 8 positions agree with TRBD2. V lost 2 bases, J lost 7 bases, and 7 bases stayed unmatched. The CDR3 covers 14 residues. Germline-derived CDR1 and CDR2 are SGHTA and FQGNSA. CDR3 nucleotide sequence: TGTGCCAGCAGCTTACAAAGCGGGGGAGCGGAGCAGTACTTC. It codes for CASSLQSGGAEQYF.

This clonotype was counted many times. The J gene is TRBJ1-2, the V gene TRBV4-3, with 7 bases identical to TRBD1. This CDR3 has 14 residues. With 5 bases clipped from V and 2 bases from J, the junction kept 5 bases outside the gene matches. Looked up from germline, CDR1 is LGHNA and CDR2 is YSLEER. The chain's CDR3 is CASSSPGQNYGYTF. The CDR3 nucleotides are TGCGCCAGCAGCTCCCCGGGACAGAACTATGGCTACACCTTC.

This clonotype was counted ten times or more. J is TRBJ1-1 and V is TRBV6-9; D possibly corresponds to TRBD1 (5 bases). Per the germline V gene, CDR1 is MNHGY and CDR2 is SVAAGI. V dropped 9 bases and J dropped 1 base, with 18 bases sitting between them. The CDR3 is 15 amino acids. CDR3 sequence reads: CAREECGTGNTEAFF. In DNA form, the CDR3 reads TGTGCCAGGGAAGAATGCGGGACGGGGAACACTGAAGCTTTCTTT.

The count of this clonotype is one. The J gene is TRBJ1-1, the V gene TRBV11-3; possible D gene TRBD1, 6 bases. The CDR3 covers 11 residues. Germline V gene sequence: CDR1 SGHNT, CDR2 YENEEA. Trimming took 8 bases from V and 7 from J, leaving 11 bases between them. For the CDR3, the DNA is TGTGCCAGCCGTGACAGGCGTGAAGCTTTCTTT. Its translation: CASRDRREAFF.

This clonotype was counted many times. The chain carries TRBV7-6 and TRBJ2-5; 11 bases are a match to TRBD2. CDR3 length equals 18 residues. V lost 4 bases, J lost 2 bases, and 12 bases stayed unmatched. Germline V CDR1 and CDR2: SGHVS, FNYEAQ. This CDR3 is CASSSIRLAGRSQETQYF. Here the CDR3 DNA reads TGTGCCAGCAGCTCTATCCGACTAGCGGGGCGTTCACAAGAGACCCAGTACTTC.

This clonotype was recorded many times. The J gene is TRBJ2-1, the V gene TRBV12-3 or TRBV12-4; 8 bases map to TRBD2. Unmatched junction bases numbered 4, after V lost 1 base and J lost 2 bases. The CDR3 is 16 amino acids. CDR3 bases: TGTGCCAGCAGTTTAGACGGAGCGGGGGCCTACAATGAGCAGTTCTTC. Encoded protein: CASSLDGAGAYNEQFF.

This clonotype was detected many times. The chain is built from TRBV20-1 and TRBJ2-6; no clear D. Germline-derived CDR1 and CDR2 are DFQATT and SNEGSKA (reference sequence). V dropped 6 bases and J dropped 2 bases, with 8 bases sitting between them. The CDR3 length is 13 residues. The CDR3 is CSAPYPGANVLTF. The DNA of the CDR3 is TGCAGTGCCCCCTATCCTGGGGCCAACGTCCTGACTTTC.

This clonotype was detected once. Given a much more abundant clone one base away, this may be a read error. This rearrangement joins TRBV4-3 to TRBJ2-5; D is possibly TRBD1 or TRBD2 (5 bases each). This CDR3 contains 14 residues. Per germline, CDR1 LGHNA and CDR2 YSLEER. CDR3 DNA sequence: TGCGCCAGCAGCCAAGATGGGGACCAAGAGACCCAGCACTTC. Its protein product is CASSQDGDQETQHF.

This clonotype occurred many times. The chain links TRBV10-3 to TRBJ2-1; 9 bases align to TRBD2. The CDR3 extends over 15 amino acids. Looked up from germline, CDR1 is ENHRY and CDR2 is SYGVKD. V was clipped by 4 bases and J by 6 bases; unmatched bases: 7. This CDR3 reads CAISVRLADFNEQFF. The DNA of the CDR3 is TGTGCCATCAGTGTTCGACTAGCGGATTTCAATGAGCAGTTCTTC.

This clonotype was seen ten or more times. The chain recombines TRBV7-3 with TRBJ2-4; 9 bases agree with TRBD2. The ends lost 1 base at V and 8 bases at J; junction bases unmatched: 6. Germline V CDR1 and CDR2: SGHTA, FQGTGA. The CDR3 consists of 15 residues. The CDR3 spells CASSLSSGGSDIQYF. The CDR3 DNA reads TGTGCCAGCAGCTTAAGTAGCGGGGGATCGGACATTCAGTACTTC.

The table lists this clonotype with many counts. J is TRBJ2-1 and V is TRBV7-2; 9 positions agree with TRBD2. Per germline, CDR1 SGHTA and CDR2 FQGNSA. The CDR3 is 14 residues long. V dropped 5 bases and J dropped 4; count of bases not matched to a gene: 3. Here the CDR3 reads CASSRTSGYNEQFF. CDR3 nucleotide sequence: TGTGCCAGCAGCCGTACTAGCGGGTACAATGAGCAGTTCTTC. Drawing the rest from reference TRBV7-2 and TRBJ2-1, the complete variable domain is GAGVSQSPSNKVTEKGKDVELRCDPISGHTALYWYRQSLGQGLEFLIYFQGNSAPDKSGLPSDRFSAERTGGSVSTLTIQRTQQEDSAVYLCASSRTSGYNEQFFGPGTRLTVL.

This clonotype was counted at least ten times. J is TRBJ1-2 and V is TRBV6-5; 7 nucleotides match TRBD1. Germline-derived CDR1 and CDR2 are MNHEY and SVGAGI. The CDR3 runs 13 residues. J lost 6 bases, V lost 6 bases, and 7 bases had no gene match. CDR3 in DNA: TGTGCCAGCAGACCGAACAGGGGCGATGGCTACACCTTC. Amino acids: CASRPNRGDGYTF.

In this sample, this clonotype turned up many times. CDR3 sequence reads: CASSIPSDEQYF. In DNA, the CDR3 is TGCGCCAGCAGCATACCCTCTGACGAGCAGTACTTC. V and J are TRBV5-1 and TRBJ2-7; D uncertain. The V gene lost 4 bases and the J gene lost 5 bases, with 10 bases spanning the gap. Germline CDR1 reads SGHRS; CDR2 reads YFSETQ. This CDR3 spans 12 amino acids.

This clonotype was found many times. The CDR3 loop reads CASSYDGVGAEAFF. For the CDR3, the DNA is TGTGCCAGCAGTTACGACGGGGTGGGGGCTGAAGCTTTCTTT. The rearrangement joins TRBV6-2 or TRBV6-3 to TRBJ1-1; TRBD1 might be the D (5 bases). There are 14 residues in the CDR3. V lost 2 bases to trimming and J lost 6 bases, with 13 bases between them. Germline V lookup: CDR1 MNHEY, CDR2 SVGEGT.

This clonotype was seen repeatedly, ten times or more. The V call is TRBV6-2 or TRBV6-3, the J call TRBJ2-4; D is uncertain. Germline V CDR1 and CDR2: MNHEY, SVGEGT. This CDR3 is built from 13 residues. The V and J ends lost 6 bases and 1 base respectively, with 7 bases between them. CDR3 in amino acids: CASSPSAKNIQYF. CDR3 nucleotide sequence: TGTGCCAGCAGCCCCTCGGCCAAAAACATTCAGTACTTC.

This clonotype was counted many times. The J gene is TRBJ2-7, the V gene TRBV29-1; 8 bases are shared with TRBD2. J lost 3 bases, V lost 7 bases, and 5 bases had no gene match. This CDR3 region has 12 residues. Germline values: CDR1 SQVTM, CDR2 ANQGSEA. The CDR3 protein is CSGAGGGYEQYF. CDR3 DNA sequence: TGCAGCGGTGCCGGGGGGGGCTACGAGCAGTACTTC.

At least ten counts were recorded for this clonotype. The V gene is TRBV4-1, the J gene TRBJ2-3, with TRBD2 matching 9 bases. The germline gives CDR1 MGHRA, CDR2 YSYEKL. The ends lost 1 base at V and 5 bases at J; junction bases unmatched: 13. CDR3 length: 18 amino acids. This CDR3 reads CASSQAVQAGGGGDTQYF. The CDR3 region has the DNA TGCGCCAGCAGCCAAGCGGTACAAGCGGGGGGTGGAGGAGATACGCAGTATTTT.

This clonotype was seen repeatedly, ten times or more. The chain recombines TRBV28 with TRBJ2-2; 9 bases agree with TRBD1. CDR3 length: 14 amino acids. V lost 6 bases and J lost 5; bases outside the gene matches: 4. Looked up from germline, CDR1 is MDHEN and CDR2 is SYDVKM. The DNA for the CDR3 is TGTGCCAGCAGATCCGGGACAGGGACCGGGGAGCTGTTTTTT. Its protein is CASRSGTGTGELFF.

This clonotype was observed at least ten times. V usage is TRBV24-1 and J usage is TRBJ2-3; D is perhaps TRBD1 (7 bases). Looked up from germline, CDR1 is KGHDR and CDR2 is SFDVKD. The V end lost 9 bases, the J end lost 2 bases, and 20 bases lay between the germline ends. This CDR3 is built from 16 residues. CDR3 in amino acids: CATRPGGGGYTDTQYF. The CDR3 nucleotides read TGTGCCACCCGGCCCGGAGGGGGCGGATACACAGATACGCAGTATTTT.

Of note for this clonotype: A much bigger clone sits one base away, suggesting this may be a read error. V and J are TRBV4-1 and TRBJ1-5; 8 bases map to TRBD1. The CDR3 consists of 16 residues. The V segment lost 0 bases and the J segment 6 bases; nucleotides outside the gene matches: 7. Per germline, CDR1 MGHRA and CDR2 YSYEKL. CDR3 amino acids: CASSQDGQGAGQPQHF. Here the CDR3 DNA reads TGCGCCAGCAGCCAAGATGGTCAGGGGGCGGGTCAGCCCCAGCATTTT.

Ten or more counts support this clonotype. The genes are TRBV24-1 and TRBJ2-3; TRBD2 is a possible D gene (5 bases). CDR1 is KGHDR and CDR2 is SFDVKD in the germline V gene. This CDR3 is 16 amino acids long. V lost 4 bases to trimming and J lost 0 bases, with 13 bases between them. The DNA of the CDR3 is TGTGCCACCAGTGACCCCGGGGATTCTAGCACAGATACGCAGTATTTT. Its protein product is CATSDPGDSSTDTQYF.

This clonotype occurred many times. The rearrangement uses TRBV7-9 and TRBJ1-4; 8 nucleotides agree with TRBD1. Unmatched junction bases numbered 7, after V lost 6 bases and J lost 1 base. CDR3 length equals 16 residues. CDR1 and CDR2 from the germline V gene are SEHNR and FQNEAQ (reference sequence). CDR3 region: CASSDDRGQTNEKLFF. The CDR3 nucleotides are TGTGCCAGCAGTGACGACAGGGGACAAACTAATGAAAAACTGTTTTTT.